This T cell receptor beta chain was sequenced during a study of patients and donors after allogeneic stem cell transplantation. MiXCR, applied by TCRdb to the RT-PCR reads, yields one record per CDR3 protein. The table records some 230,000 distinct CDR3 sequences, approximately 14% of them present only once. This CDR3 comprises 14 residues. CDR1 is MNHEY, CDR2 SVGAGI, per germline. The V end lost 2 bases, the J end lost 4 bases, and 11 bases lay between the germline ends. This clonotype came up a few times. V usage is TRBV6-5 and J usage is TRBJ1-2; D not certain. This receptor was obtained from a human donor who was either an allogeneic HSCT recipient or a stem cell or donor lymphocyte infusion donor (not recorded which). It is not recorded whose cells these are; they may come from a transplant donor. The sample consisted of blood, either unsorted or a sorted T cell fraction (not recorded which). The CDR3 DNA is TGTGCCAGCAGTTACGAAGGGTTCGGCTATGGCTACACCTTC. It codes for CASSYEGFGYGYTF.